One and the same sample provided the 20 T cell receptor beta chains below, sequenced in a study of cytomegalovirus exposure and HLA in healthy donors. This PCR relied on a set of 60 Vbeta primers and 13 Jbeta primers. The assay was immunoSEQ multiplex PCR, and TCRdb's table has in-frame clones only and misses some. The sample has approximately 240,000 clones; around 89% are singletons. Material: PBMCs. These receptors all come from a woman in her late teens or twenties in good health and CMV-seronegative.

In this sample, this clone turned up a few times. The chain uses TRBV19 and TRBJ2-3, with 9 bases fitting TRBD1. Germline V lookup: CDR1 LNHDA, CDR2 SQIVND (reference sequence). Trimming took 4 bases from V and 1 from J; bases not matched to a gene: 6. The length of the CDR3 is 16 residues. The CDR3 nucleotides are TGTGCCAGTAGTAGCCACAGGGGGCATCGCACAGATACGCAGTATTTT. It yields the protein CASSSHRGHRTDTQYF.

This clone was observed a handful of times. This chain connects TRBV5-6 to TRBJ2-7; 9 bases line up with TRBD1. J lost 3 bases, V lost 2 bases, and 3 bases had no gene match. The CDR3 has 14 residues. Germline V gives CDR1 SGHDT, CDR2 YYEEEE. The CDR3 reads CASSFRDRVYEQYF. CDR3 nucleotides: TGTGCCAGCAGCTTCCGGGACAGGGTCTACGAGCAGTACTTC. Looking up the rest from reference TRBV5-6 and TRBJ2-7 gives the full variable domain: DAGVTQSPTHLIKTRGQQVTLRCSPKSGHDTVSWYQQALGQGPQFIFQYYEEEERQRGNFPDRFSGHQFPNYSSELNVNALLLGDSALYLCASSFRDRVYEQYFGPGTRLTVT.

This sequence joins TRBV6-4 and TRBJ1-3, with 8 bases fitting TRBD1. Germline V CDR1 and CDR2: MRHNA, SNTAGT. Trimming removed 5 bases from V and 4 bases from J; junction bases left unmatched: 4. This CDR3 is built from 14 residues. The DNA of the CDR3 is TGTGCCAGCAGTTTACAGGGGGGAGGAAACACCATATATTTT. Residues: CASSLQGGGNTIYF.

The genes are TRBV2 and TRBJ2-7, with D possibly being TRBD1 (5 bases). CDR3 length equals 14 residues. The V end lost 7 bases, the J end lost 2 bases, and 15 bases lay between the germline ends. Germline CDR1 reads SNHLY; CDR2 reads FYNNEI. This CDR3 is CASNLRGPPYEQYF. The CDR3 DNA is TGTGCCAGCAATCTTAGGGGCCCACCCTACGAGCAGTACTTC.

The V gene is TRBV5-1, the J gene TRBJ1-3; no definite D call. The germline V gene has CDR1 SGHRS and CDR2 YFSETQ. Trimming took off 0 bases at V and 2 bases at J, with 9 bases between the two ends. The CDR3 loop spans 15 amino acids. CDR3: CASSLVSGAGNTIYF. The CDR3 DNA is TGCGCCAGCAGCTTGGTCTCCGGGGCTGGAAACACCATATATTTT.

CDR3 nucleotide sequence: TGTGCCAGCAGTTACGGAGTAGCAGATACGCAGTATTTT. This encodes CASSYGVADTQYF. This chain connects TRBV6-6 to TRBJ2-3; D not certain. Per the germline V gene, CDR1 is MNHNY and CDR2 is SVGAGI (reference sequence). The germline V and J ends were trimmed by 2 bases and 4 bases, with 7 bases remaining between them. The length of the CDR3 is 13 residues.

This clone was seen more than once but under ten times. The rearrangement joins TRBV21-1 to TRBJ2-7; the table names TRBD2, a call not compared with the DNA. TRBV21-1 is reported as a pseudogene. The CDR3 runs to 15 residues. DNA for the CDR3: TGTGCCAGCAGCCCCCCGAAGCGAGCGGAGTACGAGCAGTACTTC. Translating gives CASSPPKRAEYEQYF.

This rearrangement joins TRBV2 to TRBJ1-5; D remains ambiguous. The CDR3 contains 16 residues. Per the germline V gene, CDR1 is SNHLY and CDR2 is FYNNEI. With 2 bases removed from V and 2 bases from J, the gap between germline ends came to 13 bases. For the CDR3, the DNA is TGTGCCAGCAGTGAATTGGTCCTCCGGGGCAATCAGCCCCAGCATTTT. Protein product: CASSELVLRGNQPQHF.

The genes are TRBV6-6 and TRBJ1-1; perhaps TRBD1 as D (5 bases). This CDR3 contains 12 residues. With 4 bases removed from V and 6 bases from J, the gap between germline ends came to 9 bases. The germline V gene has CDR1 MNHNY and CDR2 SVGAGI (reference sequence). The CDR3 DNA reads as TGTGCCAGCAGTTTCAGGGAGGCTGAAGCTTTCTTT. It translates to CASSFREAEAFF.

A few counts support this clone. The rearrangement uses TRBV21-1 and TRBJ2-2; TRBD2 is the table's D call, not checked against the DNA. TRBV21-1 is assigned pseudogene status. The CDR3 is 14 amino acids. DNA for the CDR3: TGTGCCAGCTATGTGGGACTCCCAGGCGGGGAGCTGTTTTTT. Its translation: CASYVGLPGGELFF.

The chain has TRBV6-5 and TRBJ2-2, with unresolved D. Germline values: CDR1 MNHEY, CDR2 SVGAGI. CDR3 length equals 14 residues. V lost 3 bases and J 0 bases, leaving 5 bases between the germline ends. The CDR3 sequence: CASSYFTNTGELFF. For the CDR3, the DNA is TGTGCCAGCAGTTATTTCACGAACACCGGGGAGCTGTTTTTT.

The chain couples TRBV4-1 to TRBJ2-3, with D perhaps matching TRBD2 (6 bases). Germline loops: CDR1 MGHRA, CDR2 YSYEKL. V was shortened by 1 base and J by 3 bases, with 8 bases between the two germline ends. CDR3 size: 14 residues. As DNA, the CDR3 is TGCGCCAGCAGCCAAGGACTAGTAACAGATACGCAGTATTTT. It translates to CASSQGLVTDTQYF.

The CDR3 loop reads CASSQDALTGLPYEQYF. CDR3 DNA sequence: TGCGCCAGCAGCCAAGATGCCCTAACAGGGTTGCCCTACGAGCAGTACTTC. This chain joins TRBV4-1 and TRBJ2-7; tentatively, D is TRBD1 (6 bases). Trimming stripped 0 bases from V and 2 bases from J, with 17 bases between. The CDR3 is made up of 17 amino acids. Germline V gene sequence: CDR1 MGHRA, CDR2 YSYEKL.

The gene calls are TRBV9 and TRBJ2-3; the match to TRBD2 covers 8 bases. The CDR3 consists of 16 residues. V shed 1 base and J 4 bases; nucleotides not matched to a gene: 8. Per the germline V gene, CDR1 is SGDLS and CDR2 is YYNGEE. The CDR3 region is CASSVRTAGGSDTQYF. The CDR3 nucleotides are TGTGCCAGCAGCGTAAGGACGGCGGGAGGCTCAGATACGCAGTATTTT.

The rearrangement links TRBV11-3 to TRBJ2-1; tentative D call: TRBD2 (6 bases). The CDR3 extends over 20 amino acids. Between the trimmed V and J ends, which lost 4 bases and 2 bases, there was a span of 27 bases. CDR1 is SGHNT and CDR2 is YENEEA in the germline V gene. CDR3 nucleotide sequence: TGTGCCAGCAGCTCCCCCCGAGGAGGGCCGAAATTTGGCGCCTACAATGAGCAGTTCTTC. Its protein is CASSSPRGGPKFGAYNEQFF. Full variable domain (missing parts from reference TRBV11-3 and TRBJ2-1): EAGVVQSPRYKIIEKKQPVAFWCNPISGHNTLYWYLQNLGQGPELLIRYENEEAVDDSQLPKDRFSAERLKGVDSTLKIQPAELGDSAVYLCASSSPRGGPKFGAYNEQFFGPGTRLTVL.

This clone was recorded once. The chain uses TRBV2 and TRBJ2-7; TRBD1 aligns across 7 bases. V dropped 6 bases and J dropped 4; count of bases not matched to a gene: 9. Germline-derived CDR1 and CDR2 are SNHLY and FYNNEI. The CDR3 totals 14 residues. CDR3 coding DNA: TGTGCCAGCAGGCTACAGGGGTCATATTACGAGCAGTACTTC. Protein: CASRLQGSYYEQYF.

The chain combines TRBV9 with TRBJ2-7; 10 bases fit TRBD1. Germline loops: CDR1 SGDLS, CDR2 YYNGEE. The CDR3 is 15 amino acids. With 0 bases clipped from V and 5 bases from J, the junction kept 5 bases outside the gene matches. The CDR3 region is CASSVDWDRGHEQYF. CDR3 nucleotide sequence: TGTGCCAGCAGCGTAGATTGGGACAGGGGCCACGAGCAGTACTTC.

The chain is built from TRBV27 and TRBJ1-5, with 10 bases fitting TRBD1. Per germline, CDR1 MNHEY and CDR2 SMNVEV (reference sequence). The CDR3 is 17 residues long. J gave up 0 bases and V 2 bases, and 4 bases lay outside the gene matches. CDR3 DNA: TGTGCCAGCAGTTTAAGACAGGGGGCCGATAGCAATCAGCCCCAGCATTTT. Its protein is CASSLRQGADSNQPQHF.

The CDR3 DNA reads as TGTGCCAGTAGTACCGGGACTCCCCACGAGCAGTACTTC. Its translation: CASSTGTPHEQYF. The rearrangement joins TRBV19 to TRBJ2-7; D is perhaps TRBD2 (6 bases). From germline, CDR1 is LNHDA and CDR2 SQIVND (reference sequence). Trimming removed 4 bases at V and 5 bases at J, with 12 bases between. The CDR3 has 13 residues.

V and J are TRBV4-1 and TRBJ1-2; 9 bases align to TRBD1. V dropped 3 bases and J dropped 6; count of bases not matched to a gene: 17. Germline CDR1 MGHRA, CDR2 YSYEKL. This CDR3 has 18 amino acids. The CDR3 here is CASSQVGTGRWGLHGYTF. CDR3 nucleotide sequence: TGCGCCAGCAGCCAGGTTGGGACAGGGAGGTGGGGTCTCCATGGCTACACCTTC.